The next 11 T cell receptor beta chains were all read from a single sample in a study of shared clonotypes between healthy human individuals. Naive CD8 cells, CD45RO-negative and positively selected for CCR7, excluded terminally differentiated effector memory CD45RA+ cells. Libraries were prepared by immunoSEQ multiplex PCR; TCRdb keeps only in-frame clonotypes and omits some of them. The sample carries about 580,000 clones, roughly 98% recorded once. The sample taken for sequencing was naive CD8+ T cells sorted from blood. These receptors were obtained from a man aged 25 to 40 in good health.

The chain joins TRBV6-5 to TRBJ1-5; no firm D call. The CDR3 is made up of 12 amino acids. Germline CDR1 MNHEY, CDR2 SVGAGI. The V end was cut by 1 base, the J end by 15 bases, with 13 bases between. CDR3 nucleotides: TGTGCCAGCAGTTACTGGGGTTCAGTTTGGCATTTT. It codes for CASSYWGSVWHF.

This rearrangement joins TRBV7-9 to TRBJ2-4, with D tentatively TRBD1 (6 bases). This CDR3 is built from 16 residues. Per germline, CDR1 SEHNR and CDR2 FQNEAQ (reference sequence). With 3 bases removed from V and 7 bases from J, the gap between germline ends came to 19 bases. CDR3 nucleotides: TGTGCCAGCAGCTTTACCGGGACACAAAACGGGAACATTCAGTACTTC. Translated, it gives CASSFTGTQNGNIQYF.

V is TRBV5-5 and J is TRBJ2-7, with D unresolved. The CDR3 spans 15 residues. Germline loops: CDR1 SGHKS, CDR2 YYEKEE (reference sequence). V was clipped by 0 bases and J by 0 bases, with 10 bases between them. The CDR3 sequence is CASSLGRSLSYEQYF. The CDR3 coding sequence is TGTGCCAGCAGCTTGGGTCGCAGTCTCTCCTACGAGCAGTACTTC.

The chain has TRBV27 and TRBJ1-5; D is perhaps TRBD1 (5 bases). V was trimmed by 1 base and J by 2 bases, leaving 9 bases between them. Germline CDR1 reads MNHEY; CDR2 reads SMNVEV (reference sequence). The CDR3 totals 15 residues. CDR3: CASSLWGDGNQPQHF. In nucleotides, the CDR3 is TGTGCCAGCAGTTTATGGGGGGACGGCAATCAGCCCCAGCATTTT.

The gene calls are TRBV7-8 and TRBJ2-3; D might be TRBD1 (5 bases). CDR1 SGHVS and CDR2 FQNEAQ come from the germline V gene. Between the trimmed V and J ends, which lost 5 bases and 2 bases, there was a span of 8 bases. CDR3 size: 13 residues. In nucleotides, the CDR3 is TGTGCCAGCAGCCCGACAGACACAGATACGCAGTATTTT. Translation gives CASSPTDTDTQYF.

This chain joins TRBV5-1 and TRBJ2-3, with TRBD2 matching over 8 bases. J was trimmed by 0 bases and V by 7 bases; bases with no gene match: 19. The CDR3 loop spans 19 amino acids. Germline V gives CDR1 SGHRS, CDR2 YFSETQ. The CDR3 loop reads CASGLGSSGGGVSTDTQYF. For the CDR3, the DNA is TGCGCCAGCGGCCTGGGTTCAAGCGGGGGAGGGGTGAGCACAGATACGCAGTATTTT.

The chain carries TRBV4-1 and TRBJ2-7, with D possibly being TRBD1 (6 bases). Per germline, CDR1 MGHRA and CDR2 YSYEKL. V dropped 2 bases and J dropped 5 bases, with 19 bases sitting between them. The CDR3 covers 16 residues. The CDR3 DNA sequence: TGCGCCAGCAGCCAAACGTTTGGCGGCAGGGGCCACGAGCAGTACTTC. Translated: CASSQTFGGRGHEQYF.

This rearrangement joins TRBV12-5 to TRBJ2-1; perhaps TRBD2 as D (6 bases). The CDR3 has 14 amino acids. Looked up from germline, CDR1 is LGHNT and CDR2 is FRNRAP. The V gene lost 5 bases and the J gene lost 6 bases, with 14 bases spanning the gap. The DNA for the CDR3 is TGTGCTAGTGGTGATCCGGGAGTATCCAATGAGCAGTTCTTC. Translating it yields CASGDPGVSNEQFF.

The chain couples TRBV5-1 to TRBJ2-1; 7 bases fit TRBD2. V was pared by 2 bases and J by 4 bases, with 9 bases of the junction left unmatched. CDR3 size: 16 residues. CDR1 is SGHRS and CDR2 is YFSETQ in the germline V gene. CDR3 sequence: CASSLRSSGTYNEQFF. In DNA form, the CDR3 reads TGCGCCAGCAGCTTAAGGTCAAGCGGGACTTACAATGAGCAGTTCTTC.

This chain uses TRBV6-6 with TRBJ2-2; no definite D call. Trimming left V 5 bases short and J 7 bases short, with 17 bases between. CDR1 and CDR2 (germline): MNHNY, SVGAGI (reference sequence). The CDR3 length is 15 residues. The DNA for the CDR3 is TGTGCCAGCAGTACGACAAAGAACGTGATCGGGGAGCTGTTTTTT. It specifies CASSTTKNVIGELFF.

This sequence joins TRBV7-9 and TRBJ2-7; D perhaps matches TRBD2 (6 bases). With 4 bases removed from V and 2 bases from J, the gap between germline ends came to 15 bases. In germline, CDR1 is SEHNR, CDR2 FQNEAQ (reference sequence). CDR3 length: 15 residues. The CDR3 region has the DNA TGTGCCAGCAGCTCTCCGCGGGACGTTCCCTACGAGCAGTACTTC. Amino acids: CASSSPRDVPYEQYF.